This T cell receptor beta chain originates from a study of T cell repertoires in cytomegalovirus infection. Study observations and caveats: Adding up the frequency of public TCR beta families identified people who carried CMV plus the relevant HLA.

This clonotype was counted only a few times. Its matching antigen is unknown. With 5 bases removed from V and 8 bases from J, the gap between germline ends came to 15 bases. CDR1 is SNHLY, CDR2 FYNNEI, per germline. CDR3 length: 13 residues. From the reads, TCRdb called clonotypes with MiXCR, one entry per CDR3 protein. The repertoire includes under 850,000 distinct CDR3 sequences, 35% of them detected once, and roughly 2.8% sits in the top ten. The clonotype originates from a human donor in good health (CMV status not recorded). Some clones in this sample may be carry-over from other donors' samples. The rearrangement uses TRBV2 and TRBJ1-2; D is unresolved. The sequencing input was PBMCs. CDR3 residues: CASSPVPNGGYTF. The DNA of the CDR3 is TGTGCCAGCAGTCCCGTCCCGAACGGGGGCTACACCTTC. Together with reference TRBV2 and TRBJ1-2, the CDR3 gives the full variable domain: EPEVTQTPSHQVTQMGQEVILRCVPISNHLYFYWYRQILGQKVEFLVSFYNNEISEKSEIFDDQFSVERPDGSNFTLKIRSTKLEDSAMYFCASSPVPNGGYTFGSGTRLTVV.